The clone carrying this TCR beta chain occurred a few times. This sample stems from a study of response to subunit inactivated influenza vaccine. The CDR3 runs to 16 residues. Germline loops: CDR1 SGHTA, CDR2 FQGNSA. Trimming removed 1 base at V and 0 bases at J, with 10 bases between. TCRdb called the RT-PCR reads again in MiXCR, with one record for every CDR3 protein. The profile covers roughly 540,000 distinct CDR3 sequences, with 20% to 25% appearing a single time and 2.5% to 3.5% taken by the ten largest. These data were likewise used in another study, on T cells expressing NK-cell markers. That study reports: TCR beta cDNA was made by 5'RACE template switching with UMIs. For a handful of donors, these clonotypes were likewise the leading ones in the CD3+CD56-NKG2C+ fraction. Whether expanded NKG2C+ T cell clones were HCMV specific stayed uncertain.

This receptor was identified in a man in his fifties who received an inactivated influenza vaccine. This specimen was CD4+ T cells sorted from PBMCs, taken roughly 12 days after vaccination. The chain joins TRBV7-2 to TRBJ2-1; D is uncertain. CDR3 loop: CASSLDKESSYNEQFF. CDR3 bases: TGTGCCAGCAGCTTAGACAAGGAGAGCTCCTACAATGAGCAGTTCTTC.